Below are 10 T cell receptor beta chains sequenced from a single sample in a study of CD8 T cells in ankylosing spondylitis. TCRdb independently ran MiXCR on the 5' RACE reads; one entry per CDR3 protein. The sample contains approximately 240,000 distinct CDR3 sequences, roughly 25% of which appear only once. Sequenced input: blood, either unsorted or a sorted T cell fraction (not recorded which). The receptors come from a male donor with ankylosing spondylitis or in good health (not recorded which).

The chain uses TRBV7-2 and TRBJ2-7; D might be TRBD1 or TRBD2, each matching 6 bases. The length of the CDR3 is 16 residues. Germline values: CDR1 SGHTA, CDR2 FQGNSA. V lost 4 bases, J lost 1 base, and 17 bases lay in between. This chain's CDR3 is CASSSRRGGNSYEQYF. For the CDR3, the DNA is TGTGCCAGCAGCTCGCGACGAGGGGGGAATTCCTACGAGCAGTACTTC.

In this sample, this clonotype turned up a few times. The rearrangement uses TRBV12-3 or TRBV12-4 and TRBJ2-3; D is possibly TRBD2 (6 bases). The CDR3 consists of 15 residues. Between the trimmed V and J ends, which lost 6 bases and 2 bases, there was a span of 15 bases. The CDR3 sequence: CASSQWRGLTDTQYF. CDR3 DNA sequence: TGTGCCAGCAGCCAATGGCGGGGTCTCACAGATACGCAGTATTTT.

The chain couples TRBV10-3 to TRBJ2-3; D ambiguous. The germline CDR1 and CDR2 sequences are ENHRY and SYGVKD. CDR3 length equals 11 residues. Deletions cut 3 bases from V and 4 bases from J, with 2 bases between. CDR3 in DNA: TGTGCCATCAGTGACCCAGATACGCAGTATTTT. It encodes CAISDPDTQYF.

The chain combines TRBV20-1 with TRBJ1-1; D possibly corresponds to TRBD1 (6 bases). Trimming shortened V by 6 bases and J by 10 bases, and 18 bases separated the two germline ends. Germline CDR1 and CDR2: DFQATT and SNEGSKA (reference sequence). This CDR3 is 12 amino acids long. The CDR3 DNA reads TGCAGTGCCCCCGGACAGTTAGTGGTAGCTTTCTTT. The encoded protein is CSAPGQLVVAFF.

This clonotype showed up many times. The chain uses TRBV6-1 and TRBJ2-7, with D possibly being TRBD1 (6 bases). The CDR3 consists of 16 residues. V was shortened by 7 bases and J by 2 bases, with 21 bases between the two germline ends. The germline CDR1 and CDR2 sequences are MNHNS and SASEGT. The CDR3 is CASTALGHADTYEQYF. For the CDR3, the DNA is TGTGCCAGCACCGCTCTGGGACACGCGGATACCTACGAGCAGTACTTC.

The chain combines TRBV20-1 with TRBJ2-1; D remains ambiguous. The germline V gene encodes CDR1 DFQATT and CDR2 SNEGSKA (reference sequence). The length of the CDR3 is 12 residues. The CDR3 loop reads CSLGLGYNEQFF. The CDR3 DNA reads as TGCAGCCTTGGGCTGGGGTACAATGAGCAGTTCTTC.

This clonotype has ten or more counts. This sequence joins TRBV20-1 and TRBJ1-5; a weak D match, TRBD1 (6 bases). V gave up 3 bases and J gave up 3 bases, with 15 bases separating them. CDR1 DFQATT and CDR2 SNEGSKA come from the germline V gene (reference sequence). The CDR3 covers 15 residues. The CDR3: CSASPHQGINQPQHF. CDR3 in DNA: TGCAGTGCTAGCCCGCACCAGGGGATCAATCAGCCCCAGCATTTT.

The V gene is TRBV29-1, the J gene TRBJ2-3; D gene uncertain. Trimming cost V 4 bases and J 2 bases, with 13 bases left between them. The CDR3 is made up of 14 amino acids. CDR1 is SQVTM and CDR2 is ANQGSEA in the germline V gene. CDR3 nucleotide sequence: TGCAGCGTTGGAGTACGGCAAACCACAGATACGCAGTATTTT. It translates to CSVGVRQTTDTQYF.

This clonotype was detected many times. The CDR3 is CASSESGGNQPQHF. CDR3 bases: TGCGCCAGCAGTGAGTCGGGGGGGAATCAGCCCCAGCATTTT. The V gene is TRBV10-2, the J gene TRBJ1-5, with D tentatively TRBD1 (5 bases). V gave up 0 bases and J gave up 4 bases, with 7 bases separating them. CDR1 is WSHSY and CDR2 is SAAADI in the germline V gene. The CDR3 runs 14 residues.

This clonotype has ten or more counts. The J gene is TRBJ2-7, the V gene TRBV20-1; TRBD1 matches at 9 bases. Looked up from germline, CDR1 is DFQATT and CDR2 is SNEGSKA (reference sequence). V dropped 5 bases and J dropped 2; count of bases not matched to a gene: 13. The CDR3 has 16 amino acids. The CDR3 nucleotides read TGCAGTGCTGGGGAGACAGGGGGAGTGATTGCCTACGAGCAGTACTTC. Residues: CSAGETGGVIAYEQYF.